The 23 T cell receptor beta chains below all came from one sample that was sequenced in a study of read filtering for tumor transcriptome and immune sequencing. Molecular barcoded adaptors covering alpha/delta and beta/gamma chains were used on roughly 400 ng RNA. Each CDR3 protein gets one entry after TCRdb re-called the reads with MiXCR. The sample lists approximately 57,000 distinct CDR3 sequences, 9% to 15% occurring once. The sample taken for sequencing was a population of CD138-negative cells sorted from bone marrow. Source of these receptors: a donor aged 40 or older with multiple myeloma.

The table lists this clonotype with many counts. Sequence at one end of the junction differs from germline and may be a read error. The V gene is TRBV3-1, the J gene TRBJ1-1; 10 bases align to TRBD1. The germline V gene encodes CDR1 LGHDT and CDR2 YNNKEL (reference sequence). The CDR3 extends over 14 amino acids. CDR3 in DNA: TGTGCCAGCCGGGACAGGGGTGTGAAGACTGAAGCTTTCTTT. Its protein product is CASRDRGVKTEAFF.

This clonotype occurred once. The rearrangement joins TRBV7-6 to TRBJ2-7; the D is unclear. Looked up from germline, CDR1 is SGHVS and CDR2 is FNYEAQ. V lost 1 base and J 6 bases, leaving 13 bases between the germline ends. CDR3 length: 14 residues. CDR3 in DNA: TGTGCCAGCAGCTTAGTTGCGGCTCCCTGCGAGCAGTACTTC. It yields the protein CASSLVAAPCEQYF.

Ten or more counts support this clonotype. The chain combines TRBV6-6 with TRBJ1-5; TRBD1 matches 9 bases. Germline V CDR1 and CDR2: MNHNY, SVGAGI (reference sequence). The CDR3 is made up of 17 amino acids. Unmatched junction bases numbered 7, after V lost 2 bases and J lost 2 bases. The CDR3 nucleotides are TGTGCCAGCAGTTACCCCAGCGGACAGGGGCGCAATCAGCCCCAGCATTTT. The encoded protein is CASSYPSGQGRNQPQHF.

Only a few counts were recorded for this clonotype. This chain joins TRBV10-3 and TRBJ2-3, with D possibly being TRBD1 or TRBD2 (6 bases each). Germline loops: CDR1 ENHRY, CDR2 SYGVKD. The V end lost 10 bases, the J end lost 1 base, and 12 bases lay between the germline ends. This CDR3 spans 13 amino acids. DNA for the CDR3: TGTGCCACCCGGGGGCTGCGCACAGATACGCAGTATTTT. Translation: CATRGLRTDTQYF.

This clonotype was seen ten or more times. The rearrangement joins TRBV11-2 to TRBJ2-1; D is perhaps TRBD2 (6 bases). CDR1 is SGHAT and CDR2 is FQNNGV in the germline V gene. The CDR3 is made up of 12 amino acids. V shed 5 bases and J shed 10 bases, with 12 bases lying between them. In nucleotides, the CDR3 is TGTGCCAGCAGCCAGTCGGGGGTGGAGCAGTTCTTC. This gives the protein CASSQSGVEQFF.

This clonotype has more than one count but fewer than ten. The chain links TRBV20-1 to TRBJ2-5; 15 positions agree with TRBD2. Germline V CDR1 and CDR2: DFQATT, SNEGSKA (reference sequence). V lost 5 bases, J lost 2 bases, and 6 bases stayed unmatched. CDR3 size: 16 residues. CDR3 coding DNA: TGCAGTGCTGACGGACTAGCGGGGGGGCGTCAAGAGACCCAGTACTTC. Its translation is CSADGLAGGRQETQYF.

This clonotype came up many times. In DNA, the CDR3 is TGTGCCAGCAGTTTAGATATCCTCTCCTATGGCTACACCTTC. Protein sequence: CASSLDILSYGYTF. The J gene is TRBJ1-2, the V gene TRBV28; D call uncertain. Germline-derived CDR1 and CDR2 are MDHEN and SYDVKM. The CDR3 spans 14 residues. Trimming cost V 2 bases and J 4 bases, with 11 bases left between them.

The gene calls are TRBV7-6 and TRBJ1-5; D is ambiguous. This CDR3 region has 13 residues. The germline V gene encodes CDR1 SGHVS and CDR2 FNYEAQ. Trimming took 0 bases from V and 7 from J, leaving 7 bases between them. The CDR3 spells CASSLAVYQPQHF. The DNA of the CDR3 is TGTGCCAGCAGCTTAGCGGTGTACCAGCCCCAGCATTTT.

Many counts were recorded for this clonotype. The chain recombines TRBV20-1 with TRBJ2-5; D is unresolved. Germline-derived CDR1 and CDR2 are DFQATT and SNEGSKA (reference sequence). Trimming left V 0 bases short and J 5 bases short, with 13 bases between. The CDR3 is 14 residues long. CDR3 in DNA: TGCAGTGCTAGAGATGCGAGGCGTCCGGAGACCCAGTACTTC. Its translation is CSARDARRPETQYF.

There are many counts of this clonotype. CDR3 region: CASRPIHGQGRTLGETQYF. The CDR3 bases are TGTGCCAGCAGACCAATACACGGACAGGGGCGTACCTTGGGAGAGACCCAGTACTTC. The chain links TRBV6-5 to TRBJ2-5; TRBD1 agrees at 9 bases. Germline assignment: CDR1 MNHEY and CDR2 SVGAGI. The V segment lost 6 bases and the J segment 4 bases; nucleotides outside the gene matches: 21. The CDR3 is 19 amino acids.

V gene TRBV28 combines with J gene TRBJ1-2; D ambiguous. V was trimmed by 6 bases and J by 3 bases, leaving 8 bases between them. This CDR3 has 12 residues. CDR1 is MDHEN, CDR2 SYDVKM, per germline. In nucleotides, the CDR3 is TGTGCCAGCAGCCTCAGTTACTATGGCTACACCTTC. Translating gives CASSLSYYGYTF.

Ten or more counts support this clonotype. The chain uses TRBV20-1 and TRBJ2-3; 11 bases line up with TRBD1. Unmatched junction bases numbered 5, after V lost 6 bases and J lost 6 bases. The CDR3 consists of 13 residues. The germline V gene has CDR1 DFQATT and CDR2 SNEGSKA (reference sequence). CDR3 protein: CSARTGGSDTQYF. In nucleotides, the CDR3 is TGCAGTGCCAGGACAGGGGGCAGTGATACGCAGTATTTT.

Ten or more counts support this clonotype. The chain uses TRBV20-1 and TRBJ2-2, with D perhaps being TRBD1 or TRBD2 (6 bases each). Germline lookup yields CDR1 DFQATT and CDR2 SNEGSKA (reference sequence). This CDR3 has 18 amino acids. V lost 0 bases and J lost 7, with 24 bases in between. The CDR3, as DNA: TGCAGTGCTAGAGAGAGGGTGAAAAGCCCTAAGGGGGGCGGGGAGCTGTTTTTT. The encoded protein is CSARERVKSPKGGGELFF.

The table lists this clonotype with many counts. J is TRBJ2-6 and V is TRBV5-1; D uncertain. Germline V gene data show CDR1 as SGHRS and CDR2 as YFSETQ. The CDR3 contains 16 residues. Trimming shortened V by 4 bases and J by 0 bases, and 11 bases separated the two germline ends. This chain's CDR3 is CASSPGGLSGANVLTF. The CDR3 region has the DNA TGCGCCAGCAGCCCCGGTGGGCTCTCTGGGGCCAACGTCCTGACTTTC.

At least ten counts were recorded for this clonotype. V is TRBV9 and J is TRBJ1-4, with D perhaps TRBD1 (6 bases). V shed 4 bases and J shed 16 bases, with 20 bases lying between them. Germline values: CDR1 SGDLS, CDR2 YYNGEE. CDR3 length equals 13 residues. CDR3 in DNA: TGTGCCAGCAGCCCCCAGGGACAAGGAGTGTCGTTTTTT. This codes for CASSPQGQGVSFF. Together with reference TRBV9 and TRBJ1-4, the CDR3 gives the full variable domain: DSGVTQTPKHLITATGQRVTLRCSPRSGDLSVYWYQQSLDQGLQFLIQYYNGEERAKGNILERFSAQQFPDLHSELNLSSLELGDSALYFCASSPQGQGVSFFGSGTQLSVL.

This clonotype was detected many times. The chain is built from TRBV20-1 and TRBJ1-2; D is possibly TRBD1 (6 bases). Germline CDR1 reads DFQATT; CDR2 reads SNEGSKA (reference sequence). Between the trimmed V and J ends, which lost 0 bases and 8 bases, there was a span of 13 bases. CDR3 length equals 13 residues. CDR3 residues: CSAREQQGNGYTF. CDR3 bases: TGCAGTGCTAGAGAGCAACAGGGTAACGGCTACACCTTC.

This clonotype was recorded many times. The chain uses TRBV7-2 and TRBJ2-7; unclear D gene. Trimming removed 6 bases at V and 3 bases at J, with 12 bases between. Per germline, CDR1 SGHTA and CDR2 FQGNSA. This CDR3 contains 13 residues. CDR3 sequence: CASSPGRFYEQYF. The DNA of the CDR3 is TGTGCCAGCAGTCCCGGACGGTTCTACGAGCAGTACTTC. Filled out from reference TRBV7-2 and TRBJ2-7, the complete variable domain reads GAGVSQSPSNKVTEKGKDVELRCDPISGHTALYWYRQSLGQGLEFLIYFQGNSAPDKSGLPSDRFSAERTGGSVSTLTIQRTQQEDSAVYLCASSPGRFYEQYFGPGTRLTVT.

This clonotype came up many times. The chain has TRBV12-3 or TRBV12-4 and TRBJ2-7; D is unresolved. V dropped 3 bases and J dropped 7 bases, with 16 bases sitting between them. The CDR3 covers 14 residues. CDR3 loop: CASSFDVDLGEQYF. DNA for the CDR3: TGTGCCAGCAGTTTCGACGTAGACCTCGGGGAGCAGTACTTC.

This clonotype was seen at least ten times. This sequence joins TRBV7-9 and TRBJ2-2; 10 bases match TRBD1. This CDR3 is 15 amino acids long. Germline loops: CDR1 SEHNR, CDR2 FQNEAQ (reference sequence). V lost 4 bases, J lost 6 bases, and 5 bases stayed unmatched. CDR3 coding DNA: TGTGCCAGCAGCTGGGGACAGGGGATCTCCGGGGAGCTGTTTTTT. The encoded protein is CASSWGQGISGELFF.

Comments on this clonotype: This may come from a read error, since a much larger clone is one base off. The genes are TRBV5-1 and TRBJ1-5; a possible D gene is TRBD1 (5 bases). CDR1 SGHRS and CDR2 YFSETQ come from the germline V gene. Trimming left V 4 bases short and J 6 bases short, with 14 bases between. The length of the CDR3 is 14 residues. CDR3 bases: TGCGCCAGCAGCAGGGGTCCTAGGAGTCAGCCCCAGCATTTT. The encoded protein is CASSRGPRSQPQHF. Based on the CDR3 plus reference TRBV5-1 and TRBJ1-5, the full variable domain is KAGVTQTPRYLIKTRGQQVTLSCSPISGHRSVSWYQQTPGQGLQFLFEYFSETQRNKGNFPGRFSGRQFSNSRSEMNVSTLELGDSALYLCASSRGPRSQPQHFGDGTRLSIL.

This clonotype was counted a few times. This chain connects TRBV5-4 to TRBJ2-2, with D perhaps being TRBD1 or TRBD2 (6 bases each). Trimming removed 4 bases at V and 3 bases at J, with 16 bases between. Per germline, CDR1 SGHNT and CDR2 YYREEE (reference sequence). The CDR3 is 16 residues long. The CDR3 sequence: CASSSGQWGDTGELFF. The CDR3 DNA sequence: TGTGCCAGCAGCAGCGGACAGTGGGGGGACACCGGGGAGCTGTTTTTT.

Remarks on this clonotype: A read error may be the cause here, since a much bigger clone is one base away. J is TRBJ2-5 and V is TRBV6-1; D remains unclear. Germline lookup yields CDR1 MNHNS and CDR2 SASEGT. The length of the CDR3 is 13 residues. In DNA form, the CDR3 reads TGTGCCCGCAGTGAAATGCTGCGGGAGACCCAGTACTTC. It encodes CARSEMLRETQYF.

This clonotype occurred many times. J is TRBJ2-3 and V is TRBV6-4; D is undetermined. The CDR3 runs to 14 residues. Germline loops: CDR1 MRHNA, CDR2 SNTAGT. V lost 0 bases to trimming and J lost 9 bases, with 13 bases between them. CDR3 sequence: CASSDSGTFGTQYF. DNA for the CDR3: TGTGCCAGCAGTGACTCTGGCACCTTCGGGACGCAGTATTTT.